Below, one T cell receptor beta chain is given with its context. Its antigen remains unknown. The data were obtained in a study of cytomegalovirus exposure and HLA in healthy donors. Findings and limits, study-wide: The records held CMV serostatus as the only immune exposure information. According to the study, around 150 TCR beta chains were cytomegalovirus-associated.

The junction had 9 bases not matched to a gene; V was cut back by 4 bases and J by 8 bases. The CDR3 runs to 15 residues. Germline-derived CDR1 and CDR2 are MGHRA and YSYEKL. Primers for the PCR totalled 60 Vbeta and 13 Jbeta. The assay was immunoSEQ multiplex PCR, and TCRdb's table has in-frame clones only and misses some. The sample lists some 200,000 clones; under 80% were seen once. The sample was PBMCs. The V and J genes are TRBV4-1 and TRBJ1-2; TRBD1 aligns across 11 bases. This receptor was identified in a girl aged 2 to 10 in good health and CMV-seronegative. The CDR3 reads CASSLAGQGAGGYTF. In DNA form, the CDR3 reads TGCGCCAGCAGCCTAGCTGGACAGGGGGCGGGGGGCTACACCTTC.